This T cell receptor beta chain came from a study of CD8 T cells in Susac syndrome. This clonotype has just a few counts. Trimming left V 4 bases short and J 2 bases short, with 3 bases between. Germline V gene sequence: CDR1 SQVTM, CDR2 ANQGSEA. CDR3 size: 12 residues. Reverse transcription of about 0.5 to 1 ug RNA was carried out with random hexamers. MiXCR, run by TCRdb on the immunoSEQ multiplex PCR reads, gives a single entry per CDR3 protein. The table includes over 100,000 distinct CDR3 sequences, 92% detected once. The sequence came from a human donor in good health. V usage is TRBV29-1 and J usage is TRBJ2-6; D call uncertain. Sequencing was done on a sample of CD8+ T cells from PBMCs. The CDR3 nucleotides are TGCAGCGTTGCAGCTGGGGCCAACGTCCTGACTTTC. Translating gives CSVAAGANVLTF.